The rows below give T cell receptor beta chains drawn from one sample of a study of long-term antiretroviral therapy in people with HIV. TCRdb's copy holds only in-frame clones and misses some; the assay was immunoSEQ multiplex PCR. The sample has tens of thousands of clones, about 95% seen once. Here the sequenced sample was unsorted PBMCs, taken 3.7 years after starting antiretroviral therapy. These receptors were obtained from a woman aged 45-60 years with HIV. The CDR3 runs from the conserved cysteine through the conserved F or W. A D gene is named only where the DNA matches it firmly. Expanded clones are given a class, and other clones once, few, many or no size at all.

J gene: TRBJ2-7; V gene: TRBV5-1; D gene: .; clone size: .; CDR3 DNA: TGCGCCAGCAGCTTAACACCCGACTCTGGCGAGCAGTACTTC; CDR3 protein: CASSLTPDSGEQYF
J gene: TRBJ2-1; V gene: TRBV4-2; D gene: TRBD2; clone size: .; CDR3 DNA: TGTGCCAGCAGCCAAGAGGGACTAGCGGACTACAATGAGCAGTTCTTC; CDR3 protein: CASSQEGLADYNEQFF
J gene: TRBJ1-1; V gene: TRBV2; D gene: TRBD1; clone size: .; CDR3 DNA: TGTGCCAGCAACGTTAGATTGGGACAGGGGGATTTTGAAGCTTTCTTT; CDR3 protein: CASNVRLGQGDFEAFF
J gene: TRBJ2-7; V gene: TRBV5-1; D gene: TRBD1; clone size: .; CDR3 DNA: TGCGCCAGCAGCTTACAGGGGAGTTGGGACGAGCAGTACTTC; CDR3 protein: CASSLQGSWDEQYF
J gene: TRBJ2-1; V gene: TRBV6-5; D gene: TRBD2; clone size: .; CDR3 DNA: TGTGCCAGCAGTTACTCGGGCGGGGGGGAGCAGTTCTTC; CDR3 protein: CASSYSGGGEQFF
J gene: TRBJ1-2; V gene: TRBV7-9; D gene: .; clone size: .; CDR3 DNA: TGTGCCAGCAGCCCTGACAGTACTAATGGCTACACCTTC; CDR3 protein: CASSPDSTNGYTF
J gene: TRBJ2-2; V gene: TRBV19; D gene: TRBD2; clone size: .; CDR3 DNA: TGTGCCAGTAGCTGGACTAGCGGCACCGGGGAGCTGTTTTTT; CDR3 protein: CASSWTSGTGELFF
J gene: TRBJ1-6; V gene: TRBV5-4; D gene: .; clone size: .; CDR3 DNA: TGTGCCAGCAGCCGCGTGGGGACAAATTCACCCCTCCACTTT; CDR3 protein: CASSRVGTNSPLHF
J gene: TRBJ2-7; V gene: TRBV2; D gene: .; clone size: .; CDR3 DNA: TGTGCCAGCAACGGGGAACCCTACGAGCAGTACTTC; CDR3 protein: CASNGEPYEQYF
J gene: TRBJ1-2; V gene: TRBV19; D gene: TRBD1; clone size: once; CDR3 DNA: TGTGCCAGTAGTCCAGACAGGGAGTATGGCTACACCTTC; CDR3 protein: CASSPDREYGYTF
J gene: TRBJ1-5; V gene: TRBV6-1; D gene: .; clone size: .; CDR3 DNA: TGTGCCAGCAGTGAACAGGAGTTCTATAGCAATCAGCCCCAGCATTTT; CDR3 protein: CASSEQEFYSNQPQHF
J gene: TRBJ2-1; V gene: TRBV6-5; D gene: .; clone size: .; CDR3 DNA: TGTGCCAGCAGTTACGGGGCCCCCTACAATGAGCAGTTCTTC; CDR3 protein: CASSYGAPYNEQFF
J gene: TRBJ1-3; V gene: TRBV7-9; D gene: .; clone size: once; CDR3 DNA: TGTGCCAGCAGCTCCCCCCCCGGCGGCCGGGGAAACACCATATATTTT; CDR3 protein: CASSSPPGGRGNTIYF
J gene: TRBJ2-3; V gene: TRBV19; D gene: TRBD1; clone size: once; CDR3 DNA: TGTGCCAGTAGCCCGCGACAGGGGGCAAGGACAGATACGCAGTATTTT; CDR3 protein: CASSPRQGARTDTQYF
J gene: TRBJ2-7; V gene: TRBV5-1; D gene: .; clone size: .; CDR3 DNA: TGCGCCAGCAGCTCCCTAGGTCGGTATAACGAGCAGTACTTC; CDR3 protein: CASSSLGRYNEQYF
J gene: TRBJ1-1; V gene: TRBV5-8; D gene: TRBD1; clone size: .; CDR3 DNA: TGTGCCAGCCGGAAGGGAGTGGCAGGGGGCTTCACTGAAGCTTTCTTT; CDR3 protein: CASRKGVAGGFTEAFF
J gene: TRBJ2-7; V gene: TRBV7-2; D gene: .; clone size: .; CDR3 DNA: TGTGCCAGCAGTCCAGGGGTCCTCAGCTCCTACGAGCAGTACTTC; CDR3 protein: CASSPGVLSSYEQYF
J gene: TRBJ2-1; V gene: TRBV6-5; D gene: TRBD2; clone size: .; CDR3 DNA: TGTGCCAGCAGTTCCCCCAGCGGGGGGGCCGGTGAGCAGTTCTTC; CDR3 protein: CASSSPSGGAGEQFF
J gene: TRBJ2-3; V gene: TRBV10-3; D gene: .; clone size: .; CDR3 DNA: TGTGCCATCGTCCCAGAGAGCACAGATACGCAGTATTTT; CDR3 protein: CAIVPESTDTQYF
J gene: TRBJ1-4; V gene: TRBV2; D gene: .; clone size: .; CDR3 DNA: TGTGCCAGCAGTGAAGAGAGGACAGCTAATGAAAAACTGTTTTTT; CDR3 protein: CASSEERTANEKLFF
J gene: TRBJ1-1; V gene: TRBV12-5; D gene: .; clone size: .; CDR3 DNA: TGTGCTAGTGGTTTACACTACCCAAGCACTGAAGCTTTCTTT; CDR3 protein: CASGLHYPSTEAFF
J gene: TRBJ2-1; V gene: TRBV7-9; D gene: TRBD2; clone size: .; CDR3 DNA: TGTGCCAGCAGCCCGAATTATCTAGCGGGGGGCGTCAATGAGCAGTTCTTC; CDR3 protein: CASSPNYLAGGVNEQFF
J gene: TRBJ1-5; V gene: TRBV28; D gene: .; clone size: .; CDR3 DNA: TGTGCCAGCAGTTTAACCGAGGGGCCCCAGCATTTT; CDR3 protein: CASSLTEGPQHF
J gene: TRBJ1-4; V gene: TRBV30; D gene: TRBD1; clone size: once; CDR3 DNA: TGTGCCTGGAGGGTCCCAGGGGGAGGAGAAAAACTGTTTTTT; CDR3 protein: CAWRVPGGGEKLFF
J gene: TRBJ1-2; V gene: TRBV27; D gene: .; clone size: .; CDR3 DNA: TGTGCCAGCAGCTCCCGGGGGGCGTCTAACTATGGCTACACCTTC; CDR3 protein: CASSSRGASNYGYTF
J gene: TRBJ2-1; V gene: TRBV6-5; D gene: TRBD1; clone size: .; CDR3 DNA: TGTGCCAGCAGTCCCCGGGACAGGGGAGGTCATGAGCAGTTCTTC; CDR3 protein: CASSPRDRGGHEQFF
J gene: TRBJ1-2; V gene: TRBV2; D gene: .; clone size: .; CDR3 DNA: TGTGCCAGCAGTGAATCGACCTTCTATGGCTACACCTTC; CDR3 protein: CASSESTFYGYTF
J gene: TRBJ1-2; V gene: TRBV4-2; D gene: .; clone size: .; CDR3 DNA: TGTGCCAGCAGCCAAGTTCCAGGGACGAGCTATGGCTACACCTTC; CDR3 protein: CASSQVPGTSYGYTF
J gene: TRBJ1-5; V gene: TRBV19; D gene: .; clone size: .; CDR3 DNA: TGTGCCAGTAGGCTCCAGGGGTCAACAAATCAGCCCCAGCATTTT; CDR3 protein: CASRLQGSTNQPQHF
J gene: TRBJ1-4; V gene: TRBV5-6; D gene: TRBD1; clone size: .; CDR3 DNA: TGTGCCAGCAGCGCGGGACAGGGGCGGACTAATGAAAAACTGTTTTTT; CDR3 protein: CASSAGQGRTNEKLFF
J gene: TRBJ2-2; V gene: TRBV7-9; D gene: TRBD1; clone size: .; CDR3 DNA: TGTGCCAGCAGCGCGGCGGGACAGGGGGTCACCGGGGAGCTGTTTTTT; CDR3 protein: CASSAAGQGVTGELFF
J gene: TRBJ1-2; V gene: TRBV6-5; D gene: .; clone size: .; CDR3 DNA: TGTGCCAGCAGTTACTCGAGCAGGGCAGAAGGCTACACCTTC; CDR3 protein: CASSYSSRAEGYTF
J gene: TRBJ2-2; V gene: TRBV11-1; D gene: .; clone size: .; CDR3 DNA: TGTGCCAGCAGCTTAGGACCAGCAGTTAACGGGGAGCTGTTTTTT; CDR3 protein: CASSLGPAVNGELFF
J gene: TRBJ2-7; V gene: TRBV6-5; D gene: .; clone size: once; CDR3 DNA: TGTGCCAGCAGTTACGCAGGAGCCTACTACGAGCAGTACTTC; CDR3 protein: CASSYAGAYYEQYF
J gene: TRBJ1-2; V gene: TRBV29-1; D gene: .; clone size: .; CDR3 DNA: TGCAGCGTCCCCGTCCCTGGGGGTATGGAGGATGGGGTCTACACCTTC; CDR3 protein: CSVPVPGGMEDGVYTF
J gene: TRBJ1-5; V gene: TRBV27; D gene: .; clone size: .; CDR3 DNA: TGTGCCAGCAGGTTGGCACCTAATCAGCCCCAGCATTTT; CDR3 protein: CASRLAPNQPQHF
J gene: TRBJ2-3; V gene: TRBV29-1; D gene: TRBD2; clone size: .; CDR3 DNA: TGCAGCGTTAACCCGGGGGGGGCAGATACGCAGTATTTT; CDR3 protein: CSVNPGGADTQYF
J gene: TRBJ2-7; V gene: TRBV5-4; D gene: TRBD2; clone size: .; CDR3 DNA: TGTGCCAGCAGCTTCGTCGGGGGGGCAATCTACGAGCAGTACTTC; CDR3 protein: CASSFVGGAIYEQYF